This record looks at one TCR beta chain sequence and its context. The sample belongs to a study of blood T cell repertoires in COVID-19. At the level of the study: COVID-19 samples from acute and convalescent phases originated in the United States, Italy and Spain. T cells, B-cell-depleted T cells, or PBMCs provided the cDNA or gDNA that served as material.

Assay: immunoSEQ multiplex PCR; the TCRdb copy retains only in-frame clones and omits some. This sample carries approximately 490,000 clones, about nine tenths of them seen once, and the ten largest clones take under 0.75%. Before being deemed recovered, Cohort 3 donors had two negative PCRs, clearance, or symptom resolution. The sample consisted of PBMCs or T cells enriched from blood (not recorded which). This receptor was identified in a woman aged 18-35 years who had recovered from COVID-19.

The CDR3 loop reads CASSLGPGNPYNEQFF. The CDR3 DNA reads as TGTGCCAGCAGCTTAGGACCCGGGAACCCCTACAATGAGCAGTTCTTC. The V gene is TRBV7-8, the J gene TRBJ2-1; D possibly corresponds to TRBD2 (5 bases). Germline V CDR1 and CDR2: SGHVS, FQNEAQ. This CDR3 spans 16 amino acids. V lost 1 base and J 2 bases, leaving 12 bases between the germline ends.